A selection of T cell receptor beta chains follows, all from one sample in a study of neurological immune-mediated disorders. One entry per CDR3 protein results from TCRdb running MiXCR on the 5' RACE reads. This sample has fewer than 65,000 distinct CDR3 sequences; 10% occur once, and the top ten carry about 5.2%. The material sequenced was PBMCs. The receptors shown here come from a man in his sixties or seventies with HTLV-1-associated myelopathy (HAM/TSP). CDR3s include the opening cysteine and the closing phenylalanine or tryptophan. The D gene is left open where the match is weak. Clone size appears in some rows only: once, few, many, or a class for an expanded clone.

clone size,D gene,V gene,J gene,CDR3 DNA,CDR3 protein
many,NA,TRBV5-5,TRBJ2-2,TGTGCCAGCAGCTTGGAGGGCAGGCTGAACACCGGGGAGCTGTTTTTT,CASSLEGRLNTGELFF
once,TRBD1,TRBV5-6,TRBJ1-2,TGTGCCAGCGGGCCCGACAGGGAGTCTGGCTACACCTTC,CASGPDRESGYTF
many,TRBD1,TRBV20-1,TRBJ1-5,TGCAGTGCTAGAGTCGGGGGCAGGGGGGGTCAGCCCCAGCATTTT,CSARVGGRGGQPQHF
many,TRBD1,TRBV5-1,TRBJ1-1,TGCGCCAGCAGCCCTGGGACAGGGGTAAGTGACACTGAAGCTTTCTTT,CASSPGTGVSDTEAFF
many,NA,TRBV27,TRBJ2-7,TGTGCCAGCAGTTTATCGTTTGGGAAGTGGGGCGAGCAGTACTTC,CASSLSFGKWGEQYF
many,NA,TRBV6-2/TRBV6-3,TRBJ2-5,TGTGCCAGCGGGCCCCGCGCATTAATAGGAGAGACCCAGTACTTC,CASGPRALIGETQYF
many,TRBD1,TRBV7-3,TRBJ2-2,TGTGCCAGCAGCAAACAGGGGGCTACCGGGGAGCTGTTTTTT,CASSKQGATGELFF
many,NA,TRBV7-8,TRBJ2-3,TGTGCCAGCAGCTTAGCCCGCCTAGGGCAGGCAGATACGCAGTATTTT,CASSLARLGQADTQYF
many,NA,TRBV6-6,TRBJ2-7,TGTGCCAGCAGACCGGGACGGGGTTACGAGCAGTACTTC,CASRPGRGYEQYF
many,NA,TRBV24-1,TRBJ2-7,TGTGCCACCAGTGATTTGCCTAGGGGCGGGGAGCAGTACTTC,CATSDLPRGGEQYF
many,NA,TRBV2,TRBJ2-7,TGTGCCACCACGAAGCAGGGGATCTCCTACGAGCAGTACTTC,CATTKQGISYEQYF
many,TRBD2,TRBV28,TRBJ2-7,TGTGCCTCCAGGGTGGCTAGCGGGTCCTACGAGCAGTACTTC,CASRVASGSYEQYF
many,NA,TRBV9,TRBJ1-2,TGTGCCAGCAGCCCATCGGGGCTGACGATGGGCTACACCTTC,CASSPSGLTMGYTF
many,TRBD1,TRBV7-9,TRBJ1-3,TGTGCCAGCAAACCGGACAGGGCGAACACCATATATTTT,CASKPDRANTIYF
many,TRBD1,TRBV7-2,TRBJ1-4,TGTGCCAGCAGCCCCGACAGGGATAATGAAAAACTGTTTTTT,CASSPDRDNEKLFF
many,TRBD2,TRBV20-1,TRBJ2-2,TGCAGTGCTAGAGCCGTAGCGGGAGGGCCCACCGGGGAGCTGTTTTTT,CSARAVAGGPTGELFF
many,TRBD2,TRBV12-3/TRBV12-4,TRBJ2-7,TGTGCCAGCAGTTTTCGAGCGGGAGTGAAATCGTACGAGCAGTACTTC,CASSFRAGVKSYEQYF
NA,NA,TRBV4-2,TRBJ1-6,TGTGCCAACAGCCTTCCGGGACAACTCAATTCACCCCTCCACTTT,CANSLPGQLNSPLHF
many,NA,TRBV7-2,TRBJ2-5,TGTGCCAGCAGCCCTGGATTTCCAGAGACCCAGTACTTC,CASSPGFPETQYF
NA,TRBD1,TRBV18,TRBJ2-7,TGTGCCAGCTCACCGGGAACAGGGGTGTACGAGCAGTACTTC,CASSPGTGVYEQYF
many,TRBD2,TRBV20-1,TRBJ2-1,TGCAGTGCCCGGACTAGCGGAAGGAGCAATGAGCAGTTCTTC,CSARTSGRSNEQFF
few,NA,TRBV20-1,TRBJ1-1,TGCAGTGCTAGTACCGCAGGAACTGAAGCTTTCTTT,CSASTAGTEAFF
many,NA,TRBV2,TRBJ2-3,TGTGCCAGCAGTGAATTCCGTCGCACAGATACGCAGTATTTT,CASSEFRRTDTQYF
many,TRBD2,TRBV6-1,TRBJ2-3,TGTGCCAGCGCCCGGGAGGCCCTACCGATCACAGATACGCAGTATTTT,CASAREALPITDTQYF
many,NA,TRBV5-5,TRBJ2-1,TGTGCCAGCAGCTTGTTGGTAGGGCTTGAGCAGTTCTTC,CASSLLVGLEQFF
many,NA,TRBV6-5,TRBJ1-6,TGTGCCAGCAGTTACTCGAGAAGTTTTGGGAGGGGGAATTCACCCCTCCACTTT,CASSYSRSFGRGNSPLHF
many,TRBD2,TRBV28,TRBJ2-1,TGTGCCAGCATGGGGACTAGCGGGAGAGGAACCAGTAGGATGAATGAGCAGTTCTTC,CASMGTSGRGTSRMNEQFF
few,NA,TRBV18,TRBJ2-1,TGTGCCAGCTCATCCAGCCCTGGGGATGAGCAGTTCTTC,CASSSSPGDEQFF
many,TRBD1,TRBV20-1,TRBJ1-2,TGCAGTGCTGGGACCACCGGGACAGTCGGCTACACCTTC,CSAGTTGTVGYTF
many,TRBD2,TRBV9,TRBJ2-1,TGTGCCAGCAGCGTAGCCCCTAGCGGGGGTGAGCAGTTCTTC,CASSVAPSGGEQFF
many,NA,TRBV6-1,TRBJ2-7,TGTGCCAGCATCCTCTTGGCCCGAGATATCTCCTACGAGCAGTACTTC,CASILLARDISYEQYF
many,NA,TRBV5-6,TRBJ2-7,TGTGCCAGCAGCTTCGAGAGGTCTCACGAGCAGTACTTC,CASSFERSHEQYF
NA,NA,TRBV4-2,TRBJ1-2,TGTGCCAGCAGCCAAGAGTCTGCACAGGGCTTCGGCTATGGCTACACCTTC,CASSQESAQGFGYGYTF
many,TRBD2,TRBV20-1,TRBJ2-7,TGCAGTGCTAGAGAGGCGGGAGGGCCAGGGCAGTACTTC,CSAREAGGPGQYF
many,NA,TRBV29-1,TRBJ2-2,TGCAGCGGAACAGGGTCCGGGGAGCTGTTTTTT,CSGTGSGELFF
medium-sized,NA,TRBV7-9,TRBJ2-7,TGTGCCAGCGTGGGGCAGCGTTCCTACGAGCAGTACTTC,CASVGQRSYEQYF
many,TRBD1,TRBV7-3,TRBJ2-5,TGTGCCAGCAGCTCTGACGGCGACAGGGCGACCCAGTACTTC,CASSSDGDRATQYF
many,NA,TRBV9,TRBJ2-6,TGTGCCAGCAGCCAGGGGGGTACTGGGGCCAACGTCCTGACTTTC,CASSQGGTGANVLTF
many,NA,TRBV7-9,TRBJ1-5,TGTGCCAGCAGCCCGACTGCGGGCAATCAGCCCCAGCATTTT,CASSPTAGNQPQHF
many,NA,TRBV7-2,TRBJ2-7,TGTGCCAGCAGCTTATTGGCTTTTTCCTACGAGCAGTACTTC,CASSLLAFSYEQYF
many,TRBD1,TRBV4-1,TRBJ2-1,TGCGCCAGCAGCCAAGAGGACAGGAACAATGAGCAGTTCTTC,CASSQEDRNNEQFF
many,NA,TRBV20-1,TRBJ2-4,TGCAGTGCTAGCCGGGACAATTGGGCCAAAAACATTCAGTACTTC,CSASRDNWAKNIQYF
many,NA,TRBV20-1,TRBJ2-3,TGCAGTGCTAGAGCTTCCACAGATACGCAGTATTTT,CSARASTDTQYF
many,TRBD2,TRBV12-3/TRBV12-4,TRBJ2-2,TGTGCCAGCAGGGGGACTAGCGAGGGGGAGCTGTTTTTT,CASRGTSEGELFF
many,NA,TRBV7-6,TRBJ2-7,TGTGCCAGCAGCTCAATTCCAGGAAGTTCTCTCTCCTACGAGCAGTACTTC,CASSSIPGSSLSYEQYF
medium-sized,NA,TRBV20-1,TRBJ2-2,TGCAGTGCCCCCTCGGGACACAGGACCGGGGAGCTGTTTTTT,CSAPSGHRTGELFF
many,TRBD2,TRBV5-1,TRBJ2-7,TGCGCCAGCGGAAATAGCGGGGGCCCGGGAGAGCAGTACTTC,CASGNSGGPGEQYF
many,NA,TRBV7-2,TRBJ2-5,TGTGCCAGCAGCTTAGCCCCCGAAACTTTGGAGACCCAGTACTTC,CASSLAPETLETQYF